These 3 T cell receptor beta chains were sequenced from one sample in a study of CD4 T cells in relation to SARS-CoV-2 and coronaviruses. Unexposed donor CD4+ T cells date from about 2011-2019, before the COVID-19 pandemic. Assay used: immunoSEQ multiplex PCR; TCRdb lists only in-frame clones, some missing. The repertoire holds about 64,000 clones, with over 90% as singletons. The sample consisted of naive CD4+ T cells from PBMCs. Stated subset: naive CD4+ T cells isolated by negative enrichment. These receptor sequences come from a human donor in good health.

V is TRBV19 and J is TRBJ1-5; 7 bases line up with TRBD1. J gave up 4 bases and V 8 bases, and 2 bases lay outside the gene matches. The length of the CDR3 is 12 residues. CDR1 and CDR2 from the germline V gene are LNHDA and SQIVND (reference sequence). For the CDR3, the DNA is TGTGCCAGTGGGGACAGAAATCAGCCCCAGCATTTT. Its translation is CASGDRNQPQHF.

The chain has TRBV5-4 and TRBJ2-7; 7 bases line up with TRBD1. The CDR3 contains 14 residues. CDR1 SGHNT and CDR2 YYREEE come from the germline V gene (reference sequence). J gave up 4 bases and V 4 bases, and 8 bases lay outside the gene matches. The CDR3 bases are TGTGCCAGCAGCAAACCTGGGACAGATTACGAGCAGTACTTC. Encoded protein: CASSKPGTDYEQYF. The whole variable domain, filled in from reference TRBV5-4 and TRBJ2-7, reads ETGVTQSPTHLIKTRGQQVTLRCSSQSGHNTVSWYQQALGQGPQFIFQYYREEENGRGNFPPRFSGLQFPNYSSELNVNALELDDSALYLCASSKPGTDYEQYFGPGTRLTVT.

The chain recombines TRBV19 with TRBJ1-5; 7 bases are a match to TRBD1. The CDR3 has 12 amino acids. The ends lost 7 bases at V and 11 bases at J; junction bases unmatched: 8. Looked up from germline, CDR1 is LNHDA and CDR2 is SQIVND (reference sequence). In DNA, the CDR3 is TGTGCCAGTATGGGACAGCTCTCGTCCCAGCATTTT. Residues: CASMGQLSSQHF.